The source of this TCR beta chain is a study of early T cells in non-severe SARS-CoV-2 infection. Trimming took 8 bases from V and 1 from J, leaving 24 bases between them. CDR3 size: 17 residues. TCRdb reanalysed the 5' RACE reads using MiXCR and keeps one entry per CDR3 protein. The data show fewer than 85,000 distinct CDR3 sequences, with over 8.5% seen just once and approximately 4.9% held by the top ten. Material: whole blood. The TCR was taken from an adult who was a healthcare worker with PCR-confirmed SARS-CoV-2 infection or an uninfected control (not recorded which). The chain recombines TRBV23-1 with TRBJ2-7; D remains unclear. TRBV23-1 falls under the ORF class, with uncertain function. CDR3 sequence reads: CASPVHTSQKGSYEQYF. As DNA, the CDR3 is TGCGCCAGCCCCGTGCATACCTCCCAAAAAGGGTCCTACGAGCAGTACTTC.